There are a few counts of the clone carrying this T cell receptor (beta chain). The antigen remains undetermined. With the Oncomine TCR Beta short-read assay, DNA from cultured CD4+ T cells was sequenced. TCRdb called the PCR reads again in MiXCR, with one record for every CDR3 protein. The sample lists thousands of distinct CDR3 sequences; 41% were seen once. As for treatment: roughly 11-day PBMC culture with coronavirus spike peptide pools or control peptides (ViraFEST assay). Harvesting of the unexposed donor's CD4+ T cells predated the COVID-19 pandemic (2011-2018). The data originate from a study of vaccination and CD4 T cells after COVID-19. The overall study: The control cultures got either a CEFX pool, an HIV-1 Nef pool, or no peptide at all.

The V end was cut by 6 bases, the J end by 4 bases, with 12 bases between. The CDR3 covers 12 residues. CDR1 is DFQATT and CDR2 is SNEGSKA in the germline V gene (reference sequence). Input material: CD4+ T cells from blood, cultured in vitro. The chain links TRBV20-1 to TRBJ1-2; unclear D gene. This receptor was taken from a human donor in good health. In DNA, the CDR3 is TGCAGTGCACCGGACCGTTTCTATGGCTACACCTTC. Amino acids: CSAPDRFYGYTF.